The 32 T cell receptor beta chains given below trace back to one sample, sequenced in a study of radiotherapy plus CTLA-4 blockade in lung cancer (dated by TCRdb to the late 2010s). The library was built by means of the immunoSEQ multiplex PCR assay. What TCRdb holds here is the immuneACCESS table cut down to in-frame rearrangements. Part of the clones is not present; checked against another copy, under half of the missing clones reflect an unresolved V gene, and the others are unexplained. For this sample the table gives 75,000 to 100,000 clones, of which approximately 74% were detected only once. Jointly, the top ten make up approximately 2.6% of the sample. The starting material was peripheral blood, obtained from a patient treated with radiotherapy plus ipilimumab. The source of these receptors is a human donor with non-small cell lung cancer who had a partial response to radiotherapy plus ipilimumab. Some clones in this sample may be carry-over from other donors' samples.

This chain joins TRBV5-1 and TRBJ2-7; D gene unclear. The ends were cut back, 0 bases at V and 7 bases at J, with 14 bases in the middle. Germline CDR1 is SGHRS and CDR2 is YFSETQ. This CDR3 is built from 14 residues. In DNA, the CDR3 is TGCGCCAGCAGCTTGGGTGGAGCTCCGGTGGAGCAGTACTTC. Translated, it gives CASSLGGAPVEQYF.

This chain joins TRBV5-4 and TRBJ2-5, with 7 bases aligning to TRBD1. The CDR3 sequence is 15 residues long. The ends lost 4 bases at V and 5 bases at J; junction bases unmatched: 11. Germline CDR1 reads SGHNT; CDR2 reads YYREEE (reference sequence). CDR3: CASSPPGQVGETQYF. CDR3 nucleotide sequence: TGTGCCAGCAGCCCCCCTGGACAGGTGGGCGAGACCCAGTACTTC.

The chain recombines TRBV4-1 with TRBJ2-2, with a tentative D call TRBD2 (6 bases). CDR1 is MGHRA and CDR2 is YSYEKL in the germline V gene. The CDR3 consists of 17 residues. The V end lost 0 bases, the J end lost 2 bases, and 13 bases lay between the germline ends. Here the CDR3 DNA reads TGCGCCAGCAGCCAAGATCGGGGCGGGGCTAACACCGGGGAGCTGTTTTTT. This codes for CASSQDRGGANTGELFF.

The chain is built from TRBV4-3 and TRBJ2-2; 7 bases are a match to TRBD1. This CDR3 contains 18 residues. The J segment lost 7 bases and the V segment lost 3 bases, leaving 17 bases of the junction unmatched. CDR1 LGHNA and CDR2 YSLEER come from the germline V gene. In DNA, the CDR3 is TGCGCCAGCAGCCAGGCCTTGGTTCTAGGACAGGATAGCGGGGAGCTGTTTTTT. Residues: CASSQALVLGQDSGELFF.

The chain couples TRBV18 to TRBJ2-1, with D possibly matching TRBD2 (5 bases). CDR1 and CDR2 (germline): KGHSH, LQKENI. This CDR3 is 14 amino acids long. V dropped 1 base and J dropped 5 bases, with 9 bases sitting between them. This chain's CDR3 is CASSPLLEDNEQFF. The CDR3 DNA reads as TGTGCCAGCTCACCACTACTGGAGGACAATGAGCAGTTCTTC. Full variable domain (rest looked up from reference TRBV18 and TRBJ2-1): NAGVMQNPRHLVRRRGQEARLRCSPMKGHSHVYWYRQLPEEGLKFMVYLQKENIIDESGMPKERFSAEFPKEGPSILRIQQVVRGDSAAYFCASSPLLEDNEQFFGPGTRLTVL.

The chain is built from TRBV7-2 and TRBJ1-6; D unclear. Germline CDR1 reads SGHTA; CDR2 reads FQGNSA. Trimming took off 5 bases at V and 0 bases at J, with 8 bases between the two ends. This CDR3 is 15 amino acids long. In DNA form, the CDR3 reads TGTGCCAGCAGCGTCAGGCTCTCCTATAATTCACCCCTCCACTTT. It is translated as CASSVRLSYNSPLHF.

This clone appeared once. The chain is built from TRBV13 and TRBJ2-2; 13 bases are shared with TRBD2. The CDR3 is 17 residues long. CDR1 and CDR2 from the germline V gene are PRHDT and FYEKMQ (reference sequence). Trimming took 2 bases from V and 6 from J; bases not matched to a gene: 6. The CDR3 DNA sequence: TGTGCCAGCAGCTTACGGACTAGCGGGAGTGACGCCGGGGAGCTGTTTTTT. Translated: CASSLRTSGSDAGELFF.

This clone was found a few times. CDR3 nucleotides: TGTGCCAGTTACCCTGACAGAGGTTCTACCTACGAGCAGTACTTC. Protein sequence: CASYPDRGSTYEQYF. The V call is TRBV5-6, the J call TRBJ2-7, with D perhaps matching TRBD1 (5 bases). Trimming cost V 8 bases and J 2 bases, with 20 bases left between them. The CDR3 has 15 amino acids. The germline CDR1 and CDR2 sequences are SGHDT and YYEEEE. The full variable domain, completed using reference TRBV5-6 and TRBJ2-7, is DAGVTQSPTHLIKTRGQQVTLRCSPKSGHDTVSWYQQALGQGPQFIFQYYEEEERQRGNFPDRFSGHQFPNYSSELNVNALLLGDSALYLCASYPDRGSTYEQYFGPGTRLTVT.

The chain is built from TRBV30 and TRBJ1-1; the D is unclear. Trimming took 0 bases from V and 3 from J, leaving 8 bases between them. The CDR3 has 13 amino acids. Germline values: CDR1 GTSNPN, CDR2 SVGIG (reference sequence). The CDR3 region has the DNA TGTGCCTGGAGTGTAGGGAGTGACACTGAAGCTTTCTTT. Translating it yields CAWSVGSDTEAFF.

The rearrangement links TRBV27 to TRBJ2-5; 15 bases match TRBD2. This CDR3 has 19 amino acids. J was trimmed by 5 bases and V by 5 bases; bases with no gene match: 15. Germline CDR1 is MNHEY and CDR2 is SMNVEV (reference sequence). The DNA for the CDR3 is TGTGCCAGCAGTCCCAAGCCGGGACTAGCGGGAGGCCGGGGGGAGACCCAGTACTTC. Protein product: CASSPKPGLAGGRGETQYF.

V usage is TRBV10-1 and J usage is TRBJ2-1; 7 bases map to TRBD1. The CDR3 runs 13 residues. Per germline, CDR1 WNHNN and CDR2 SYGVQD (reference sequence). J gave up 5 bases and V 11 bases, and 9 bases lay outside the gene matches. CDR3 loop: CAATGQPDNEQFF. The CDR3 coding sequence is TGCGCCGCCACGGGACAGCCGGACAATGAGCAGTTCTTC.

CDR3 in DNA: TGCGCCAGCAGCCAGACAGAGAACCAGGGGACCCAGTACTTC. Translating gives CASSQTENQGTQYF. The V and J genes are TRBV5-1 and TRBJ2-5, with D possibly being TRBD1 (5 bases). The V gene lost 4 bases and the J gene lost 7 bases, with 17 bases spanning the gap. CDR3 size: 14 residues. Germline-derived CDR1 and CDR2 are SGHRS and YFSETQ. The full variable domain, completed using reference TRBV5-1 and TRBJ2-5, is KAGVTQTPRYLIKTRGQQVTLSCSPISGHRSVSWYQQTPGQGLQFLFEYFSETQRNKGNFPGRFSGRQFSNSRSEMNVSTLELGDSALYLCASSQTENQGTQYFGPGTRLLVL.

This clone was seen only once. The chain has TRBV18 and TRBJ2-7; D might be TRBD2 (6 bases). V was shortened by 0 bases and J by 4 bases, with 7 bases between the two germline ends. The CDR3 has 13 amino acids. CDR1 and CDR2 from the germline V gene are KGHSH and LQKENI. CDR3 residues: CASSPPAGYEQYF. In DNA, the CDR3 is TGTGCCAGCTCACCACCGGCGGGGTACGAGCAGTACTTC.

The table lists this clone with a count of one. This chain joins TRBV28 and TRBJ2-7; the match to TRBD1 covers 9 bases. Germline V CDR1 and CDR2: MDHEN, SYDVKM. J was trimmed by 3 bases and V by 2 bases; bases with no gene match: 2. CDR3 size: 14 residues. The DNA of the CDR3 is TGTGCCAGCAGTTTAAGACAGGGGGTCTACGAGCAGTACTTC. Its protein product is CASSLRQGVYEQYF.

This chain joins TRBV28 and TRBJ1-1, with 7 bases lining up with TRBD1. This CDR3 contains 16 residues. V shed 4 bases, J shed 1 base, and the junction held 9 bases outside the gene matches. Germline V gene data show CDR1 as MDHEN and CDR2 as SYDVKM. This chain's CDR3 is CASSWLGQDKNTEAFF. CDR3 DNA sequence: TGTGCCAGCAGTTGGCTTGGACAGGACAAGAACACTGAAGCTTTCTTT.

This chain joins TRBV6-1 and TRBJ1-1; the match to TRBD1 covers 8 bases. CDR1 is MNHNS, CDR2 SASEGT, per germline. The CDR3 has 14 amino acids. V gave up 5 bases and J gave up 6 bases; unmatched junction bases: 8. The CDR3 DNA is TGTGCCAGCAGTAGGGACAGGTTGAGTCCTGAAGCTTTCTTT. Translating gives CASSRDRLSPEAFF.

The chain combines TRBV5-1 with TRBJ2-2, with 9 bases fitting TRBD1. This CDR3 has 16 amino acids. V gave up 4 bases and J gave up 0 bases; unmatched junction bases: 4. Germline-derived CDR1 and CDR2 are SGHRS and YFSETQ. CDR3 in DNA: TGCGCCAGCAGCCCTGGGACAGGGCCGAACACCGGGGAGCTGTTTTTT. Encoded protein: CASSPGTGPNTGELFF.

The CDR3 spells CASSLNSGLAGYNEQFF. CDR3 in DNA: TGTGCCAGCAGCTTAAATAGCGGACTAGCGGGATACAATGAGCAGTTCTTC. The V and J genes are TRBV7-2 and TRBJ2-1, with 12 bases identical to TRBD2. The CDR3 has 17 amino acids. V shed 2 bases, J shed 4 bases, and the junction held 6 bases outside the gene matches. Germline values: CDR1 SGHTA, CDR2 FQGNSA.

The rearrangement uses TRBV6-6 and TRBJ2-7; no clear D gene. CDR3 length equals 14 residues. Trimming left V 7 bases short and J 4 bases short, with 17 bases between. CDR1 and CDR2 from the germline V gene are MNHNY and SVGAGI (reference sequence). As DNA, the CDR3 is TGTGCCAGCACCAAGGTCGAAGAGGAATACGAGCAGTACTTC. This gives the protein CASTKVEEEYEQYF.

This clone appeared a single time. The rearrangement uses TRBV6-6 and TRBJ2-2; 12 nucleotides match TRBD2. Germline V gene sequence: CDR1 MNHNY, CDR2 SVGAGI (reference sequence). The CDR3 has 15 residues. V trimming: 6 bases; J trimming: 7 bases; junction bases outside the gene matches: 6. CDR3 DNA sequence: TGTGCCAGCAGACCAGGACTAGCGGGAATCGGGGAGCTGTTTTTT. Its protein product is CASRPGLAGIGELFF.

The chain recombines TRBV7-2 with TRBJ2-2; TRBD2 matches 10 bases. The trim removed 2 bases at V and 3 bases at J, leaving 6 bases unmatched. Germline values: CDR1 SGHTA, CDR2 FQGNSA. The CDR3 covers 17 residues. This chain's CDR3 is CASSLLASGGDTGELFF. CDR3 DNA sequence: TGTGCCAGCAGCTTACTGGCTAGCGGGGGAGACACCGGGGAGCTGTTTTTT.

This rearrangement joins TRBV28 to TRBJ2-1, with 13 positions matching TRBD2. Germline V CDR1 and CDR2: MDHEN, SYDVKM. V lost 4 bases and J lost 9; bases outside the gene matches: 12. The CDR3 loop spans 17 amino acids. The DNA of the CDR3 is TGTGCCAGCAGTTCCGACCTAGGACTAGCGGGAGACGGTGAGCAGTTCTTC. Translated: CASSSDLGLAGDGEQFF. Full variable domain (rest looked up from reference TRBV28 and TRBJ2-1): DVKVTQSSRYLVKRTGEKVFLECVQDMDHENMFWYRQDPGLGLRLIYFSYDVKMKEKGDIPEGYSVSREKKERFSLILESASTNQTSMYLCASSSDLGLAGDGEQFFGPGTRLTVL.

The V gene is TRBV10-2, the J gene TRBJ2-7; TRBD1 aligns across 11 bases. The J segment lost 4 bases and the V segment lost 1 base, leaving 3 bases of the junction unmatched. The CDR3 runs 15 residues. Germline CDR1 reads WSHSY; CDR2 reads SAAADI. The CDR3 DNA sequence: TGCGCCAGCAGTGAGTTCGGACAGGGGGCGTACGAGCAGTACTTC. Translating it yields CASSEFGQGAYEQYF.

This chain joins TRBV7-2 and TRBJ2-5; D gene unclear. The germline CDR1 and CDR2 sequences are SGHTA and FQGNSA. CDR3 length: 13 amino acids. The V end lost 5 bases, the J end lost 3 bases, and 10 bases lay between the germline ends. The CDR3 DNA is TGTGCCAGCAGCCTTGACTGGGAAGAGACCCAGTACTTC. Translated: CASSLDWEETQYF.

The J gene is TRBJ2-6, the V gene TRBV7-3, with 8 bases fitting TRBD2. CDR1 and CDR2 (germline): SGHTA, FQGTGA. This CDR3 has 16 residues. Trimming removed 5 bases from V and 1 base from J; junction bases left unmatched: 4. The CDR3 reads CASSPGGTSGANVLTF. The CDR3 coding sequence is TGTGCCAGCAGCCCGGGGGGGACATCTGGGGCCAACGTCCTGACTTTC.

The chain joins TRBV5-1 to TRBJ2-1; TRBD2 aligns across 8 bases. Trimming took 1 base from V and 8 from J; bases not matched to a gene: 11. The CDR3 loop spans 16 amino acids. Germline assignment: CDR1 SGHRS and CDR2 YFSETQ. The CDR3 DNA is TGCGCCAGCAGCTTGCCCAGCGGGAGCGGTCGTGATGAGCAGTTCTTC. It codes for CASSLPSGSGRDEQFF.

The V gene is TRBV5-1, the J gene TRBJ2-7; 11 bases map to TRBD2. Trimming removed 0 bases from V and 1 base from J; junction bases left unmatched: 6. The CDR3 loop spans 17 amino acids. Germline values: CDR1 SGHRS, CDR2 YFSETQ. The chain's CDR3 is CASSLGRASGGSYEQYF. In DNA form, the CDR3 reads TGCGCCAGCAGCTTGGGGCGGGCTAGCGGGGGGTCCTACGAGCAGTACTTC.

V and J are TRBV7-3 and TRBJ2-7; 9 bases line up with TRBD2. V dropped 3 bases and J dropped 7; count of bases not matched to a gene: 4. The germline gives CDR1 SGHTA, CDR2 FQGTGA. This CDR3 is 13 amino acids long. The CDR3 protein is CASSLGSGGEQYF. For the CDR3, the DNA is TGTGCCAGCAGCTTGGGTAGCGGGGGTGAGCAGTACTTC.

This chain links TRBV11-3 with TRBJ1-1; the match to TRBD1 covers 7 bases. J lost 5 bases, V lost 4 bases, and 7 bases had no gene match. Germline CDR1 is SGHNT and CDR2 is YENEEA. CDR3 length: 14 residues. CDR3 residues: CASSSTGDITEAFF. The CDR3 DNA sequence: TGTGCCAGCAGCTCCACAGGGGATATAACTGAAGCTTTCTTT.

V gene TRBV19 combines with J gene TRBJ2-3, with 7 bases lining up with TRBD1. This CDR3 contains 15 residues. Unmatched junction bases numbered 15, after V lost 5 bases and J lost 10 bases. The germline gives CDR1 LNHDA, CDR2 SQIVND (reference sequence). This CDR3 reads CASSYATGLPYPQYF. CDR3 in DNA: TGTGCCAGTAGTTATGCGACAGGGCTGCCCTATCCGCAGTATTTT. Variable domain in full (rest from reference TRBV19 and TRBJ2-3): DGGITQSPKYLFRKEGQNVTLSCEQNLNHDAMYWYRQDPGQGLRLIYYSQIVNDFQKGDIAEGYSVSREKKESFPLTVTSAQKNPTAFYLCASSYATGLPYPQYFGPGTRLTVL.

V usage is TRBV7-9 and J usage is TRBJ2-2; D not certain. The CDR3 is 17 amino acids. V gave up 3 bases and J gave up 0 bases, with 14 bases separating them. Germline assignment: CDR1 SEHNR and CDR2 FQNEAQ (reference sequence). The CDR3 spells CASSFEAAFTNTGELFF. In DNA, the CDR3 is TGTGCCAGCAGCTTCGAGGCTGCCTTCACGAACACCGGGGAGCTGTTTTTT.

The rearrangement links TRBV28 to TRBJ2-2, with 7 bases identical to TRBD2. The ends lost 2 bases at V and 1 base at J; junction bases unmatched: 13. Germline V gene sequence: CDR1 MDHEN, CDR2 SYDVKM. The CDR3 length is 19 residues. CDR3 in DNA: TGTGCCAGCAGTTTAATCCGGCGGGCTAGCGGTCTGAACACCGGGGAGCTGTTTTTT. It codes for CASSLIRRASGLNTGELFF. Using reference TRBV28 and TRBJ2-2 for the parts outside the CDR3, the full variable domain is DVKVTQSSRYLVKRTGEKVFLECVQDMDHENMFWYRQDPGLGLRLIYFSYDVKMKEKGDIPEGYSVSREKKERFSLILESASTNQTSMYLCASSLIRRASGLNTGELFFGEGSRLTVL.